The next 10 T cell receptor beta chains were all read from a single sample in a study of cytomegalovirus exposure and HLA in healthy donors. Assay used: immunoSEQ multiplex PCR; TCRdb lists only in-frame clones, some missing. The table shows about 200,000 clones, with roughly 84% occurring only once. The sample taken for sequencing was PBMCs. These TCRs come from a young woman in good health and CMV-seropositive.

The chain combines TRBV28 with TRBJ1-1; D is undetermined. Germline CDR1 MDHEN, CDR2 SYDVKM. V was shortened by 5 bases and J by 2 bases, with 12 bases between the two germline ends. The CDR3 loop spans 14 amino acids. The CDR3 loop is CASSAEPVNTEAFF. CDR3 DNA: TGTGCCAGCAGTGCCGAGCCTGTTAACACTGAAGCTTTCTTT. Filled out from reference TRBV28 and TRBJ1-1, the complete variable domain reads DVKVTQSSRYLVKRTGEKVFLECVQDMDHENMFWYRQDPGLGLRLIYFSYDVKMKEKGDIPEGYSVSREKKERFSLILESASTNQTSMYLCASSAEPVNTEAFFGQGTRLTVV.

The V call is TRBV5-1, the J call TRBJ2-1, with D tentatively TRBD2 (6 bases). This CDR3 has 14 amino acids. V lost 7 bases and J lost 6, with 17 bases in between. Germline CDR1 is SGHRS and CDR2 is YFSETQ. CDR3 loop: CASGRDSPANEQFF. CDR3 DNA: TGCGCCAGCGGCCGGGACTCACCGGCCAATGAGCAGTTCTTC.

The chain combines TRBV28 with TRBJ1-2; D is unclear. V was pared by 5 bases and J by 6 bases, with 16 bases between. The V gene's germline CDR1 is MDHEN and CDR2 SYDVKM. The CDR3 has 14 amino acids. The CDR3 region is CASSATGSWDGYTF. CDR3 sequence (DNA): TGTGCCAGCAGTGCAACCGGGTCTTGGGATGGCTACACCTTC.

This rearrangement joins TRBV29-1 to TRBJ2-1; a weak D match, TRBD1 (5 bases). V lost 5 bases and J 2 bases, leaving 13 bases between the germline ends. The V gene's germline CDR1 is SQVTM and CDR2 ANQGSEA. CDR3 size: 14 residues. The CDR3: CSVPRGTAYNEQFF. CDR3 DNA sequence: TGCAGCGTTCCTAGGGGAACGGCCTACAATGAGCAGTTCTTC.

In this sample, this clone turned up once. V usage is TRBV21-1 and J usage is TRBJ1-1; the table gives TRBD1 as D, unverified against the DNA. TRBV21-1 is a pseudogene segment. This CDR3 has 15 amino acids. As DNA, the CDR3 is TGTGCCAGCAGCAAAGATCCCATCCCGAACACTGAAGCTTTCTTT. This encodes CASSKDPIPNTEAFF.

V is TRBV7-2 and J is TRBJ2-2, with 8 bases lining up with TRBD2. The CDR3 has 16 residues. V lost 6 bases to trimming and J lost 1 base; unmatched junction nucleotides: 7. The V gene's germline CDR1 is SGHTA and CDR2 FQGNSA. The CDR3 region is CASSPIAGQNTGELFF. The CDR3, as DNA: TGTGCCAGCAGTCCAATAGCGGGACAGAACACCGGGGAGCTGTTTTTT. Based on the CDR3 plus reference TRBV7-2 and TRBJ2-2, the full variable domain is GAGVSQSPSNKVTEKGKDVELRCDPISGHTALYWYRQSLGQGLEFLIYFQGNSAPDKSGLPSDRFSAERTGGSVSTLTIQRTQQEDSAVYLCASSPIAGQNTGELFFGEGSRLTVL.

The CDR3: CASSQRRGQLADRYTF. The CDR3 region has the DNA TGCGCCAGCAGCCAACGTAGGGGACAGCTCGCCGATCGCTACACCTTC. The J gene is TRBJ1-2, the V gene TRBV4-1; TRBD1 matches 7 bases. V shed 2 bases, J shed 9 bases, and the junction held 15 bases outside the gene matches. Per germline, CDR1 MGHRA and CDR2 YSYEKL. The CDR3 is 16 residues long.

CDR3 sequence: CASTLSGGELFF. The CDR3 coding sequence is TGCGCCAGCACCCTCTCGGGCGGGGAGCTGTTTTTT. The chain is built from TRBV5-1 and TRBJ2-2, with D unresolved. The CDR3 is 12 amino acids. Germline V CDR1 and CDR2: SGHRS, YFSETQ. Trimming shortened V by 6 bases and J by 7 bases, and 10 bases separated the two germline ends.

This chain uses TRBV2 with TRBJ1-2; maybe TRBD1 (5 bases). Trimming cost V 8 bases and J 4 bases, with 14 bases left between them. Germline CDR1 SNHLY, CDR2 FYNNEI. CDR3 length: 13 amino acids. For the CDR3, the DNA is TGTGCCAGCGCCGGGGGGGAAGGCTATGGCTACACCTTC. Protein: CASAGGEGYGYTF. The entire variable domain, with the rest obtained from reference TRBV2 and TRBJ1-2, is as follows: EPEVTQTPSHQVTQMGQEVILRCVPISNHLYFYWYRQILGQKVEFLVSFYNNEISEKSEIFDDQFSVERPDGSNFTLKIRSTKLEDSAMYFCASAGGEGYGYTFGSGTRLTVV.

The J gene is TRBJ2-5, the V gene TRBV28; 8 bases map to TRBD1. The CDR3 loop spans 13 amino acids. CDR1 is MDHEN, CDR2 SYDVKM, per germline. After removal of 6 bases from V and 7 bases from J, the junction contained 7 bases not matched to a gene. The CDR3 region is CASSTTGARTQYF. The CDR3 nucleotides are TGTGCCAGCAGCACGACAGGGGCGAGGACCCAGTACTTC. Combining the CDR3 with reference TRBV28 and TRBJ2-5 gives the whole variable domain DVKVTQSSRYLVKRTGEKVFLECVQDMDHENMFWYRQDPGLGLRLIYFSYDVKMKEKGDIPEGYSVSREKKERFSLILESASTNQTSMYLCASSTTGARTQYFGPGTRLLVL.